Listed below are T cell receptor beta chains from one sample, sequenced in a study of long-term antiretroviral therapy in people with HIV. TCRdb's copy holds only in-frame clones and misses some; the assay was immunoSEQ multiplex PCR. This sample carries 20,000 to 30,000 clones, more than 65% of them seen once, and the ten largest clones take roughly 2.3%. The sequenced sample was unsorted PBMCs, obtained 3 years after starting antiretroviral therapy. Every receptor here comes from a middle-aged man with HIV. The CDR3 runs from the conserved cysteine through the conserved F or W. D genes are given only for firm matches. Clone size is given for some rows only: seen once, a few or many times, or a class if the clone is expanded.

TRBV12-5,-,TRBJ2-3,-,TGTGCTAGTGGAGACCCCAGGGGAAATACGCAGTATTTT,CASGDPRGNTQYF
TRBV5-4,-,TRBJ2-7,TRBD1,TGTGCCAGCAGCTTGGCCCTAGGGACAGGAGACTACGAGCAGTACTTC,CASSLALGTGDYEQYF
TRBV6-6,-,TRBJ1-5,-,TGTGCCAGCAGTTACCCGGGTGTGATCGGGAATCAGCCCCAGCATTTT,CASSYPGVIGNQPQHF
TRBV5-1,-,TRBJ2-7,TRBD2,TGCGCCAGCAGCTTCGGGACTAGCGGGAGAGTAGTCGAGCAGTACTTC,CASSFGTSGRVVEQYF
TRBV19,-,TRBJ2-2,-,TGTGCCAGTAGTATGGTGAACACCGGGGAGCTGTTTTTT,CASSMVNTGELFF
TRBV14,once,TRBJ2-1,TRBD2,TGTGCCAGCAGGACCAGCGGGGGCCATGAGCAGTTCTTC,CASRTSGGHEQFF
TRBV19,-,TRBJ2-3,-,TGTGCCAGTAGATACAGCGGCGGTGATTCTAGCACAGATACGCAGTATTTT,CASRYSGGDSSTDTQYF
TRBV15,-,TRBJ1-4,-,TGTGCCACCAGCAGAGATCGCGGGGCTACTAATGAAAAACTGTTTTTT,CATSRDRGATNEKLFF
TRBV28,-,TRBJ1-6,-,TGTGCCAGCCGGCAGAGTTATAATTCACCCCTCCACTTT,CASRQSYNSPLHF
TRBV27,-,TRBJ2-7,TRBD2,TGTGCCAGCAGTTTAATCTGGGGGGGCTCCTACGAGCAGTACTTC,CASSLIWGGSYEQYF
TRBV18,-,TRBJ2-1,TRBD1,TGTGCCAGCTCTCTCGGACAGGACAATGAGCAGTTCTTC,CASSLGQDNEQFF
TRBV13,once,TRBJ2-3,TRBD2,TGTGCCAGCAGCTTAGCCTCGGGACTAGCGGGCACAGATACGCAGTATTTT,CASSLASGLAGTDTQYF
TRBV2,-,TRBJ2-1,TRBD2,TGTGCCAGCGAGATCCTGGGGACTAGCCTACAGTTCTTC,CASEILGTSLQFF
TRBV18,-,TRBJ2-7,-,TGTGCCAGCTCGCCGGGAGTCCGATACGAGCAGTACTTC,CASSPGVRYEQYF
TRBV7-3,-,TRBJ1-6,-,TGTGCCAGCAGCTCCCGGCTCAATTCACCCCTCCACTTT,CASSSRLNSPLHF
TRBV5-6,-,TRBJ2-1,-,TGTGCCAGCAGCTTATCGACGGGACGCTCCTACAATGAGCAGTTCTTC,CASSLSTGRSYNEQFF
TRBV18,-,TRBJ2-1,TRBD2,TGTGCCAGCTCCCAACTTCTAGCGGGAGGGAACAATGAGCAGTTCTTC,CASSQLLAGGNNEQFF
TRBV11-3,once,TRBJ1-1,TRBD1,TGTGCCAGCAGTTTGGACAGGGGAATGAACACTGAAGCTTTCTTT,CASSLDRGMNTEAFF
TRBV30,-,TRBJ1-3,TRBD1,TGTGCCTGGAGTGTCCAACAGGGGGCATCTGGAAACACCATATATTTT,CAWSVQQGASGNTIYF
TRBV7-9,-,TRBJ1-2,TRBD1,TGTGCCAGCAGCTCAGTGGGGACAGGGGTTCATGGCTACACCTTC,CASSSVGTGVHGYTF
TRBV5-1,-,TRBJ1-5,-,TGCGCCAGCAGCCTTCTTGGTAGCCAGCCCCAGCATTTT,CASSLLGSQPQHF
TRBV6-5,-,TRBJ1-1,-,TGTGCCAGCAGTCCCGAAACAGGGTCCACTGAAGCTTTCTTT,CASSPETGSTEAFF
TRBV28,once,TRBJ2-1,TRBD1,TGTGCCAGCAGTGTATTAACAGGGGTCAATGAGCAGTTCTTC,CASSVLTGVNEQFF
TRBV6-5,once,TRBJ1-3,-,TGTGCCAGCAGTTACGGTGGGGCGGTAAACACCATATATTTT,CASSYGGAVNTIYF
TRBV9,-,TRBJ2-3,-,TGTGCCAGCAGCGTCGAGGGAGTAGGGACGCCAGATACGCAGTATTTT,CASSVEGVGTPDTQYF
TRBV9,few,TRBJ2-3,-,TGTGCCAGCAGCCTGGCCCAAAATGAGGCTACGCAGTATTTT,CASSLAQNEATQYF
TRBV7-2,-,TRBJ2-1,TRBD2,TGTGCCAGCAGCTCGGGGAGGGTCAATGAGCAGTTCTTC,CASSSGRVNEQFF
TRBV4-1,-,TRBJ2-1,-,TGCGCCAGCAGCCAAGCGGGGGTGGACAATGAGCAGTTCTTC,CASSQAGVDNEQFF
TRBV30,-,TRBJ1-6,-,TGTGCCTGGAGTGGACAGAATAATTCACCCCTCCACTTT,CAWSGQNNSPLHF
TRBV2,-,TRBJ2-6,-,TGTGCCAGCAGTGAAGCGTCCAGGGCGTCTGGGGCCAACGTCCTGACTTTC,CASSEASRASGANVLTF